This T cell receptor beta chain comes out of a study of beta chain features in type 1 diabetes. It was via CD45RO/CCR7/CD25/CD127/CD95/CD27 that CD4+ naive, central memory, regulatory and stem cell-like memory cells were sorted. Each sorted population was over 95% pure. Per the germline V gene, CDR1 is SGHTA and CDR2 is FQGNSA. V shed 5 bases and J 5 bases; nucleotides not matched to a gene: 8. The length of the CDR3 is 15 residues. Details on this clone: Its antigen is undetermined.

All of the isolated RNA was reverse transcribed, so expressed TCRB transcripts were sequenced. Assay used: immunoSEQ multiplex PCR; TCRdb lists only in-frame clones, some missing. The sample records 300,000 to 450,000 clones, roughly an eighth being singletons. Whole-study results and caveats: In comparison with healthy donors, patients had naive, central memory and Treg TCRB repertoires that appeared more similar. All four CD4+ subsets from Type 1 diabetes patients carried moderately but significantly shorter TCRB CDR3s. Among type 1 diabetes patients, VDJ junctions had fewer insertions and more deletions.

This chain links TRBV7-2 with TRBJ2-7; 11 nucleotides line up with TRBD2. The receptor's source is a woman under 30 with type 1 diabetes. The sequenced sample consisted of naive CD4+ T cells from blood. CDR3 coding DNA: TGTGCCAGCAGCACGACTAGCGGGATTTCGAACGAGCAGTACTTC. Translating gives CASSTTSGISNEQYF.